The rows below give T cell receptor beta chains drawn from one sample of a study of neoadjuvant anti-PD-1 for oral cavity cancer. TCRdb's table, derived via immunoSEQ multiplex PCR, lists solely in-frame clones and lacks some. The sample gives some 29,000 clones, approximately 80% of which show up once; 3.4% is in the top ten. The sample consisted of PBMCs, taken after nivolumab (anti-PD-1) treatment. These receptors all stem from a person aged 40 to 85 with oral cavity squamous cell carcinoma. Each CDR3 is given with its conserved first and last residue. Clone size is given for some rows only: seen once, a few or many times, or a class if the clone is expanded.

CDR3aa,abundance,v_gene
CASSLLTNQPQHF,once,TRBV28
CASSLRRNTEAFF,NA,TRBV27
CASSHLSGGRETQYF,NA,TRBV11-2
CASSPSGGRDLEQFF,NA,TRBV18
CASAPGGAAYNEQFF,NA,TRBV6-4
CASSPGRGQGNTEAFF,NA,TRBV5-1
CASSQGLAGGQTTYEQYF,NA,TRBV4-2
CASSQGRLGLQDEQYF,NA,TRBV5-1
CASSDFGGAGNEQFF,NA,TRBV6-1
CASSVEGHYEQYF,few,TRBV9
CASSFLPSRTSGGERETQYF,NA,TRBV28
CASSEIRSLANVLTF,few,TRBV2
CAISEPDRMNTEAFF,NA,TRBV10-3
CASSLTGVNGYTF,NA,TRBV5-8
CASSRLDGQNHEQYF,once,TRBV7-9
CASSVGTNTGELFF,few,TRBV9
CASSASGYTDTQYF,NA,TRBV9
CASSRGQSNQPQHF,few,TRBV7-2
CASSADRGSGYTF,once,TRBV19
CASSFRQGTAFF,NA,TRBV19
CASTRTKGQNIQYF,NA,TRBV7-9
CASSILGGDQHF,few,TRBV19
CASSISGRGRYSNQPQHF,NA,TRBV19
CASSLGAGSTGELFF,NA,TRBV5-1
CASSSGGNTIYF,NA,TRBV5-5
CASSLPGGLNNEQFF,NA,TRBV28
CAIGGPTGGSYTQYF,NA,TRBV10-3
CASSPGGGNYGYTF,NA,TRBV7-9
CASSPPRGLGNTEAFF,NA,TRBV28
CASSSTVNEQFF,NA,TRBV11-2
CASSAGTSYDTQYF,NA,TRBV2
CASSGAGVGEAFF,NA,TRBV5-4
CASSPSFTGQGNSYEQYF,NA,TRBV9
CASSLGSGDRPGNTIYF,NA,TRBV5-1
CASSDPGDEQYF,once,TRBV10-1
CAWSLIDPANEKLFF,NA,TRBV30
CASSPGADPGGTQYF,NA,TRBV7-2
CASSYLPRGGNTEAFF,NA,TRBV6-6
CASSQDGSVYGYTF,few,TRBV4-3
CASSETGTDTEAFF,few,TRBV10-1
CASSPQDNEQFF,NA,TRBV18
CASKRGPRGDEQFF,NA,TRBV2